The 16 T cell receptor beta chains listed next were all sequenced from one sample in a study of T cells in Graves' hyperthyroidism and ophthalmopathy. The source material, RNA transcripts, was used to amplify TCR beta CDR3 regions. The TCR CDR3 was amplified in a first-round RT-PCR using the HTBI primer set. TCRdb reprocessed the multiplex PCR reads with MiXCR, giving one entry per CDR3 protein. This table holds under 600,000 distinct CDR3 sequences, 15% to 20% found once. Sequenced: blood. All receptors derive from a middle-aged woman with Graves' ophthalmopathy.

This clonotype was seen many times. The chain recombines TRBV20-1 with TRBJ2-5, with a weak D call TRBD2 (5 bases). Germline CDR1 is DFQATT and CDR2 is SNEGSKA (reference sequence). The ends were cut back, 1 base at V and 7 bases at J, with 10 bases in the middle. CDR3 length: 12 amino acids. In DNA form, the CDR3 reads TGCAGTGCTAGAGGTCTAGCAGGGACCCAGTACTTC. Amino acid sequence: CSARGLAGTQYF.

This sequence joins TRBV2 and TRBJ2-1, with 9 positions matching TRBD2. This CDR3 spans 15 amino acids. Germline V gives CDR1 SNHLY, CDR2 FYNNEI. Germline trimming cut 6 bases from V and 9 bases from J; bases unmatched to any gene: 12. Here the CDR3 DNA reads TGTGCCAGCAGCTCCGGTGCTAGCGGGATTTTTGAGCAGTTCTTC. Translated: CASSSGASGIFEQFF.

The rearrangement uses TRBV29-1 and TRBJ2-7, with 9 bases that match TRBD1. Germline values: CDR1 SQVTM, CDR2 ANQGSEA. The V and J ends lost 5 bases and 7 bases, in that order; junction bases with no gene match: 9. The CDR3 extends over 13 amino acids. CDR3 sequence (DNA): TGCAGCGTTACCGGGACAGGGCGGTTGGAGCAGTACTTC. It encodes CSVTGTGRLEQYF.

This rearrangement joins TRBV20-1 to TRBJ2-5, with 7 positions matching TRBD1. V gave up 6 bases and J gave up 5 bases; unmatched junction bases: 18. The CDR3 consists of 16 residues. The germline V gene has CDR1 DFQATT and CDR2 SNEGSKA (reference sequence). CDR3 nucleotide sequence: TGCAGTGCGATAGCACTGACAGGGCCTGCAGGGGAGACCCAGTACTTC. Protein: CSAIALTGPAGETQYF.

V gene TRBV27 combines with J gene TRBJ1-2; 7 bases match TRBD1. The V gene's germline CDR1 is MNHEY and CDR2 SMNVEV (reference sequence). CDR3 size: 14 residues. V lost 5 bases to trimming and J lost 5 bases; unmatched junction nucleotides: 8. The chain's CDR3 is CASSPGTALYGYTF. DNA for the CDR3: TGTGCCAGCAGTCCCGGGACAGCACTATATGGCTACACCTTC.

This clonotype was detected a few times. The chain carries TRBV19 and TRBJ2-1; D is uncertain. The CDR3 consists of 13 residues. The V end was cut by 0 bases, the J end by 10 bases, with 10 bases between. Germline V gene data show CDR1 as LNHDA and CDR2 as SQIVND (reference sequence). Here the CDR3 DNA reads TGTGCCAGTAGTATAGATCTCCCACAGGAGCAGTTCTTC. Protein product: CASSIDLPQEQFF. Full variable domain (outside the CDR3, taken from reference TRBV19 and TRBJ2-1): DGGITQSPKYLFRKEGQNVTLSCEQNLNHDAMYWYRQDPGQGLRLIYYSQIVNDFQKGDIAEGYSVSREKKESFPLTVTSAQKNPTAFYLCASSIDLPQEQFFGPGTRLTVL.

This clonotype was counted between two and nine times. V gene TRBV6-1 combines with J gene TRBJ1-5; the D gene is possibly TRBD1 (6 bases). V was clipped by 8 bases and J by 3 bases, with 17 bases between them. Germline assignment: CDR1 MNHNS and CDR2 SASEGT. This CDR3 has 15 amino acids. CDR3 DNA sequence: TGTGCCAGCTATTCACAGGGCCTTCTCAATCAGCCCCAGCATTTT. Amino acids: CASYSQGLLNQPQHF.

The CDR3 DNA is TGTGCCAGTAGTATAGCAACGACCTCAGATACGCAGTATTTT. This codes for CASSIATTSDTQYF. This chain uses TRBV19 with TRBJ2-3; D is unclear. Germline V lookup: CDR1 LNHDA, CDR2 SQIVND (reference sequence). The V end lost 1 base, the J end lost 4 bases, and 9 bases lay between the germline ends. The CDR3 sequence is 14 residues long.

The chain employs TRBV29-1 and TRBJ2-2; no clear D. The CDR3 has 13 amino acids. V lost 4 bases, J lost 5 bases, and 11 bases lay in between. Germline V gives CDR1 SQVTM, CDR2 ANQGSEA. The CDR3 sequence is CSVVIQATGELFF. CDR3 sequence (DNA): TGCAGCGTTGTTATTCAGGCGACCGGGGAGCTGTTTTTT.

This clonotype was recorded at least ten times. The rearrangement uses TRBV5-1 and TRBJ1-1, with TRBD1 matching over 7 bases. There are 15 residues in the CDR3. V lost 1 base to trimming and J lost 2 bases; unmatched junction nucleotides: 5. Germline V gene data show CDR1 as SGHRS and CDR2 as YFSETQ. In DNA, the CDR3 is TGCGCCAGCAGCTTGTTTGGGACAGCTAACACTGAAGCTTTCTTT. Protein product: CASSLFGTANTEAFF.

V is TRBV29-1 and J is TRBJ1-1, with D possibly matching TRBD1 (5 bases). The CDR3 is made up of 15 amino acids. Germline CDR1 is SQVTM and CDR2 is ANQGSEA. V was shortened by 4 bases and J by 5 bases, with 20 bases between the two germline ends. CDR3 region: CSVVGGWGKKTEAFF. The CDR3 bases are TGCAGCGTTGTGGGGGGATGGGGAAAAAAAACTGAAGCTTTCTTT.

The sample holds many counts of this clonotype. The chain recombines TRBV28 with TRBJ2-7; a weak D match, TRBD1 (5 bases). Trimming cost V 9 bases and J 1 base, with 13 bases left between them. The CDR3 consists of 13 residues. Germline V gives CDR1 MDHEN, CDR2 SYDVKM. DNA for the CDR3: TGTGCCAGTGGTGACAGTCCATCCTACGAGCAGTACTTC. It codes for CASGDSPSYEQYF.

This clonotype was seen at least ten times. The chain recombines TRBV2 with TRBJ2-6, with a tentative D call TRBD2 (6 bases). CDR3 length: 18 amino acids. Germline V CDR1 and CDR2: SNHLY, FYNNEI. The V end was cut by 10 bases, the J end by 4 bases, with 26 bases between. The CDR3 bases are TGTGCCACCACATCCGGAGTAGGACTACGTGCGGGGGCCAACGTCCTGACTTTC. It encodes CATTSGVGLRAGANVLTF.

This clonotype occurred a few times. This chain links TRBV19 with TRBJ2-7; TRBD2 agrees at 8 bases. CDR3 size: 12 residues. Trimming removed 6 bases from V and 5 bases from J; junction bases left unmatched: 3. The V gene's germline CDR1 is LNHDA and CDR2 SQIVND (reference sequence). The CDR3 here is CASSTGGDEQYF. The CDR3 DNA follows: TGTGCCAGTAGCACGGGAGGGGACGAGCAGTACTTC.

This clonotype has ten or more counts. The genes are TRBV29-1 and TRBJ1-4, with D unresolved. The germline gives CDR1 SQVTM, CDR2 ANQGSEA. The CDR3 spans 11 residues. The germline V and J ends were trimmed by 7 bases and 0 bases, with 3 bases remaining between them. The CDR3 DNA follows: TGCAGCGGTGCAACTAATGAAAAACTGTTTTTT. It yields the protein CSGATNEKLFF.

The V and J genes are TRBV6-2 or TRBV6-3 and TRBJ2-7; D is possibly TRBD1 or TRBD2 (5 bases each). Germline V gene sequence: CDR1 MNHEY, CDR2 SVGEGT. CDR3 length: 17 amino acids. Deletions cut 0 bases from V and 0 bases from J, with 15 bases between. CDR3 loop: CASSYSGPSQGSYEQYF. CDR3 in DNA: TGTGCCAGCAGTTACTCTGGTCCTAGCCAGGGCTCCTACGAGCAGTACTTC.